This entry features one T cell receptor (beta chain) sequence. RNA amounts of 0.5 to 1 ug underwent reverse transcription with random hexamers. Each CDR3 protein is one row after TCRdb ran MiXCR on the immunoSEQ multiplex PCR reads. This table has approximately 50,000 distinct CDR3 sequences, around 93% appearing once. The sample is drawn from a study of CD8 T cells in Susac syndrome. V lost 4 bases and J lost 2; bases outside the gene matches: 8. From germline, CDR1 is LGHNT and CDR2 FRNRAP. The CDR3 runs to 17 residues. V usage is TRBV12-5 and J usage is TRBJ2-6, with 7 bases identical to TRBD1. The TCR was taken from a human donor with Susac syndrome. Sequencing was performed on CD8+ T cells from PBMCs. The CDR3 spells CASGYPGQPTGANVLTF. The CDR3 bases are TGTGCTAGTGGTTATCCGGGACAGCCGACTGGGGCCAACGTCCTGACTTTC.